These 27 T cell receptor beta chains originate from one sample sequenced in a study of T cells in Graves' hyperthyroidism and ophthalmopathy. Regions amplified from RNA transcripts were the TCR beta CDR3 regions. When the TCR CDR3 underwent first-round RT-PCR, the HTBI primer set was used. TCRdb reprocessed the multiplex PCR reads with MiXCR, giving one entry per CDR3 protein. The data show roughly 500,000 distinct CDR3 sequences, about 45% seen once. The sequenced material came from peripheral blood or thyroid tissue (not recorded which). The receptor set was obtained from an adult woman with Graves' disease, either hyperthyroidism or ophthalmopathy (not recorded which).

This clonotype was counted once. The junction shows a germline mismatch at one end, possibly a read error. The chain carries TRBV10-2 and TRBJ1-5, with D uncertain. CDR3 length equals 15 residues. The germline CDR1 and CDR2 sequences are WSHSY and SAAADI. CDR3: CASSYSQASNQPQHF. CDR3 nucleotide sequence: TGTGCCAGCAGTTACTCTCAGGCTAGCAATCAGCCCCAGCATTTT.

This clonotype was counted ten times or more. This rearrangement joins TRBV5-1 to TRBJ1-1, with D possibly TRBD1 on 6 matching bases. This CDR3 has 12 residues. Trimming shortened V by 0 bases and J by 11 bases, and 11 bases separated the two germline ends. Per germline, CDR1 SGHRS and CDR2 YFSETQ. CDR3 coding DNA: TGCGCCAGCAGCTTGGATAGGGGGGCCGCTTTCTTT. This translates into CASSLDRGAAFF. Complete variable domain (other parts from reference TRBV5-1 and TRBJ1-1): KAGVTQTPRYLIKTRGQQVTLSCSPISGHRSVSWYQQTPGQGLQFLFEYFSETQRNKGNFPGRFSGRQFSNSRSEMNVSTLELGDSALYLCASSLDRGAAFFGQGTRLTVV.

The rearrangement links TRBV7-9 to TRBJ2-7; the D is unclear. Germline-derived CDR1 and CDR2 are SEHNR and FQNEAQ (reference sequence). V was pared by 8 bases and J by 2 bases, with 16 bases between. The length of the CDR3 is 14 residues. The CDR3 DNA is TGTGCCAGCTCACCCACTATACAGACCTACGAGCAGTACTTC. Its protein product is CASSPTIQTYEQYF.

This clonotype was picked up many times. The J gene is TRBJ2-7, the V gene TRBV29-1; TRBD2 matches at 9 bases. This CDR3 spans 13 amino acids. Germline V gene sequence: CDR1 SQVTM, CDR2 ANQGSEA. The V gene end was trimmed by 4 bases and the J gene end by 1 base; junction bases not matched to a gene: 2. As DNA, the CDR3 is TGCAGCGTTGGACTAGCGGCTTCCTACGAGCAGTACTTC. This encodes CSVGLAASYEQYF.

This clonotype has ten or more counts. The chain combines TRBV7-2 with TRBJ2-5; possibly TRBD2 for D (6 bases). In germline, CDR1 is SGHTA, CDR2 FQGNSA. This CDR3 is built from 15 residues. V dropped 3 bases and J dropped 5 bases, with 16 bases sitting between them. Written as DNA, the CDR3 is TGTGCCAGCAGCTTTGTGGTAGCGGCGGGGGAGACCCAGTACTTC. It specifies CASSFVVAAGETQYF.

Regarding this clonotype: The junction departs from germline at one end; a sequencing error may be responsible. The chain carries TRBV3-1 and TRBJ2-5, with D maybe TRBD1 (6 bases). The CDR3 contains 15 residues. CDR1 and CDR2 from the germline V gene are LGHDT and YNNKEL (reference sequence). Here the CDR3 reads CASSQDQGYQEAQYF. As DNA, the CDR3 is TGTGCCAGCAGCCAAGACCAGGGGTACCAAGAGGCCCAGTACTTC.

The chain combines TRBV28 with TRBJ1-2, with a tentative D call TRBD1 (5 bases). The germline V gene encodes CDR1 MDHEN and CDR2 SYDVKM. This CDR3 is built from 14 residues. V lost 2 bases, J lost 7 bases, and 14 bases lay in between. The CDR3 is CASSLVGAPLGYTF. The DNA for the CDR3 is TGTGCCAGCAGTTTAGTAGGGGCGCCTCTTGGCTACACCTTC.

J is TRBJ2-7 and V is TRBV20-1; no reliable D call. The CDR3 spans 13 residues. Germline-derived CDR1 and CDR2 are DFQATT and SNEGSKA (reference sequence). The germline V and J ends were trimmed by 5 bases and 0 bases, with 11 bases remaining between them. The CDR3, as DNA: TGCAGTGCTTTGACTTATAGCTCCTACGAGCAGTACTTC. It specifies CSALTYSSYEQYF.

This clonotype was detected ten times or more. The V gene is TRBV6-5, the J gene TRBJ1-2; 8 bases match TRBD1. The CDR3 extends over 15 amino acids. With V trimmed by 5 bases and J by 8 bases, 13 bases remained unmatched. Germline V gives CDR1 MNHEY, CDR2 SVGAGI. Written as DNA, the CDR3 is TGTGCCAGCAGTCGAACGGACAGGGTGTTGAGGGGCTACACCTTC. It specifies CASSRTDRVLRGYTF.

This rearrangement joins TRBV12-3 or TRBV12-4 to TRBJ2-7; D gene unclear. V was cut by 4 bases and J by 2 bases, with 6 bases left in between. CDR3 length: 12 residues. CDR3 sequence (DNA): TGTGCCAGCAGTTCGCCTGCCTACGAGCAGTACTTC. Its protein product is CASSSPAYEQYF.

The CDR3 protein is CASSQESGNQPQHF. The CDR3 DNA is TGCGCCAGCAGCCAAGAGTCGGGCAATCAGCCCCAGCATTTT. J is TRBJ1-5 and V is TRBV4-1; the D is unclear. The CDR3 totals 14 residues. Trimming removed 0 bases at V and 2 bases at J, with 5 bases between. CDR1 is MGHRA, CDR2 YSYEKL, per germline.

This clonotype was found many times. The chain employs TRBV6-5 and TRBJ1-5; TRBD1 matches 8 bases. The junction had 4 bases not matched to a gene; V was cut back by 2 bases and J by 7 bases. The germline gives CDR1 MNHEY, CDR2 SVGAGI. The CDR3 totals 14 residues. The CDR3 spells CASSYAGGGQPQHF. The CDR3 DNA follows: TGTGCCAGCAGTTACGCAGGGGGCGGCCAGCCCCAGCATTTT.

This clonotype was recorded a few times. V usage is TRBV7-8 and J usage is TRBJ2-7, with 9 bases matching TRBD1. CDR1 and CDR2 from the germline V gene are SGHVS and FQNEAQ. CDR3 length equals 11 residues. The V and J ends lost 5 bases and 12 bases, in that order; junction bases with no gene match: 5. CDR3 loop: CASSQGQGPYF. For the CDR3, the DNA is TGTGCCAGCAGCCAGGGACAGGGCCCGTACTTC.

The chain combines TRBV29-1 with TRBJ2-7; 7 bases agree with TRBD1. Germline values: CDR1 SQVTM, CDR2 ANQGSEA. The CDR3 has 14 amino acids. The trim removed 6 bases at V and 7 bases at J, leaving 15 bases unmatched. As DNA, the CDR3 is TGCAGCGTGAAACAGGACAGGAGTGAGGAAGAGCAGTACTTC. This gives the protein CSVKQDRSEEEQYF.

The chain is built from TRBV28 and TRBJ2-6; 7 bases line up with TRBD1. This CDR3 is 18 amino acids long. With 6 bases clipped from V and 0 bases from J, the junction kept 11 bases outside the gene matches. The germline gives CDR1 MDHEN, CDR2 SYDVKM. The CDR3 DNA reads as TGTGCCAGCAGGGGAAGACAGGGTTTTGGCTCTGGGGCCAACGTCCTGACTTTC. It is translated as CASRGRQGFGSGANVLTF.

This clonotype showed up many times. The chain recombines TRBV20-1 with TRBJ1-4; weak D call: TRBD1 (6 bases). The CDR3 has 15 residues. Germline CDR1 is DFQATT and CDR2 is SNEGSKA (reference sequence). V was clipped by 6 bases and J by 0 bases, with 14 bases between them. CDR3 loop: CSAHDRLATNEKLFF. CDR3 in DNA: TGCAGTGCCCATGACAGGCTTGCAACTAATGAAAAACTGTTTTTT.

The chain uses TRBV24-1 and TRBJ1-6, with TRBD1 matching over 8 bases. Germline CDR1 and CDR2: KGHDR and SFDVKD. The V and J ends lost 2 bases and 4 bases, in that order; junction bases with no gene match: 6. This CDR3 has 17 residues. DNA of the CDR3: TGTGCCACCAGTGATTCTCCGGGACAGGATTATAATTCACCCCTCCACTTT. It translates to CATSDSPGQDYNSPLHF.

V is TRBV7-9 and J is TRBJ1-1; 8 bases map to TRBD1. The CDR3 has 14 residues. Germline V CDR1 and CDR2: SEHNR, FQNEAQ (reference sequence). Trimming took 5 bases from V and 3 from J; bases not matched to a gene: 5. The CDR3 DNA reads TGTGCCAGCAGCAAGAAGACAGGGGACACTGAAGCTTTCTTT. Residues: CASSKKTGDTEAFF.

A remark on this clonotype: This clone may be a read error of a much larger clone one base away. The V gene is TRBV5-4, the J gene TRBJ1-1; possible D gene TRBD1, 5 bases. V gave up 4 bases and J gave up 11 bases, with 15 bases separating them. The CDR3 covers 12 residues. The V gene's germline CDR1 is SGHNT and CDR2 YYREEE (reference sequence). This CDR3 reads CASSLGEGDAFF. CDR3 coding DNA: TGTGCCAGCAGCCTGGGGGAAGGTGATGCTTTCTTT.

The chain uses TRBV7-9 and TRBJ2-5, with 14 bases lining up with TRBD2. CDR3 length: 13 amino acids. J was trimmed by 7 bases and V by 6 bases; bases with no gene match: 1. Germline-derived CDR1 and CDR2 are SEHNR and FQNEAQ (reference sequence). Written as DNA, the CDR3 is TGTGCCAGCAGGGGGACTAGCGGGAGGACCCAGTACTTC. Its protein is CASRGTSGRTQYF.

V usage is TRBV12-3 or TRBV12-4 and J usage is TRBJ1-2, with D possibly being TRBD1 (6 bases). The ends were cut back, 6 bases at V and 8 bases at J, with 19 bases in the middle. There are 14 residues in the CDR3. The CDR3 DNA sequence: TGTGCCAGCAGCCCCGGACAGCGTATCCGAGGCTACACCTTC. Amino acids: CASSPGQRIRGYTF.

This clonotype has at least ten counts. The chain employs TRBV12-3 or TRBV12-4 and TRBJ1-2; a weak D match, TRBD1 (6 bases). The V gene lost 8 bases and the J gene lost 2 bases, with 15 bases spanning the gap. The CDR3 is 14 amino acids. CDR3 nucleotides: TGTGCCAGCGTGATCCGGGACATCAACTATGGCTACACCTTC. Translation: CASVIRDINYGYTF.

In this sample, this clonotype turned up a few times. This chain joins TRBV30 and TRBJ1-1; weak D call: TRBD1 (5 bases). The CDR3 has 12 amino acids. V lost 4 bases, J lost 4 bases, and 10 bases lay in between. Germline V CDR1 and CDR2: GTSNPN, SVGIG (reference sequence). The CDR3 here is CAWTMGLTEAFF. The CDR3 DNA reads TGTGCCTGGACGATGGGGCTCACTGAAGCTTTCTTT.

A few counts support this clonotype. This rearrangement joins TRBV9 to TRBJ2-6; 7 nucleotides line up with TRBD1. Germline values: CDR1 SGDLS, CDR2 YYNGEE. The ends lost 4 bases at V and 4 bases at J; junction bases unmatched: 2. The CDR3 extends over 14 amino acids. CDR3 residues: CASSTGQGANVLTF. CDR3 DNA: TGTGCCAGCAGCACGGGACAGGGGGCCAACGTCCTGACTTTC.

J is TRBJ1-5 and V is TRBV6-1; TRBD1 matches at 7 bases. The CDR3 has 16 amino acids. CDR1 and CDR2 from the germline V gene are MNHNS and SASEGT. The V segment lost 6 bases and the J segment 1 base; nucleotides outside the gene matches: 9. The CDR3 nucleotides read TGTGCCAGCAGGAATACCGAGACAGGGAGCAATCAGCCCCAGCATTTT. Its protein is CASRNTETGSNQPQHF.

The chain employs TRBV5-1 and TRBJ1-1; the D gene is possibly TRBD1 (6 bases). The CDR3 has 14 amino acids. Per germline, CDR1 SGHRS and CDR2 YFSETQ. V lost 5 bases to trimming and J lost 3 bases, with 14 bases between them. CDR3 nucleotides: TGCGCCAGCAGGAGGGGGAGTAGCGACACTGAAGCTTTCTTT. Its protein is CASRRGSSDTEAFF.

This clonotype was seen a few times. The genes are TRBV10-3 and TRBJ2-7; tentative D call: TRBD2 (5 bases). From germline, CDR1 is ENHRY and CDR2 SYGVKD. Trimming cost V 4 bases and J 3 bases, with 7 bases left between them. There are 12 residues in the CDR3. In nucleotides, the CDR3 is TGTGCCATCAGTGGGACTGACTACGAGCAGTACTTC. This sequence encodes CAISGTDYEQYF.